The 18 T cell receptor beta chains given below trace back to one sample, sequenced in a study of CD8+CD57+ T cells in acquired aplastic anemia. Previously, flow cytometry had revealed CD8+CD57+ cell expansion in the patients chosen for sequencing. Profiles of TCR beta VDJ and CDR3 were generated from a genomic DNA template. TCRdb re-called the reads through MiXCR, storing one row per CDR3 protein. The data show 75,000 to 80,000 distinct CDR3 sequences, around 70% seen once. Sample: sorted CD4+, CD8+, or CD8+CD57+ T cells (not recorded which) from PBMCs. The receptors were sampled from a human donor with aplastic anemia.

In nucleotides, the CDR3 is TGCAGCGAGCTTAGACTAGCGGGAGGGGACGAGCAGTTCTTC. It codes for CSELRLAGGDEQFF. The chain is built from TRBV29-1 and TRBJ2-1; 14 bases fit TRBD2. The trim removed 7 bases at V and 10 bases at J, leaving 9 bases unmatched. CDR1 is SQVTM and CDR2 is ANQGSEA in the germline V gene. The CDR3 length is 14 residues.

The CDR3 sequence is CASRGRNNQPQHF. As DNA, the CDR3 is TGTGCCAGCAGAGGACGGAATAATCAGCCCCAGCATTTT. The genes are TRBV6-1 and TRBJ1-5; D gene uncertain. The V end lost 6 bases, the J end lost 4 bases, and 10 bases lay between the germline ends. The CDR3 totals 13 residues. Germline lookup yields CDR1 MNHNS and CDR2 SASEGT.

The V call is TRBV12-3 or TRBV12-4, the J call TRBJ2-5; D uncertain. Trimming removed 3 bases at V and 7 bases at J, with 15 bases between. This CDR3 contains 14 residues. In DNA form, the CDR3 reads TGTGCCAGCAGTTTGGAGCGTAGCCGCGGGACCCAGTACTTC. Amino acids: CASSLERSRGTQYF.

The genes are TRBV20-1 and TRBJ1-5; D ambiguous. Trimming removed 3 bases at V and 0 bases at J, with 9 bases between. The CDR3 extends over 14 amino acids. The V gene's germline CDR1 is DFQATT and CDR2 SNEGSKA (reference sequence). CDR3 sequence reads: CSASRRLSNQPQHF. The CDR3 DNA reads as TGCAGTGCTAGTAGGCGGCTTAGCAATCAGCCCCAGCATTTT.

The sample holds many counts of this clonotype. The CDR3 sequence is CASSPGRSSLGYGYTF. DNA of the CDR3: TGTGCCAGCAGCCCCGGACGGTCGAGTTTGGGCTATGGCTACACCTTC. The V and J genes are TRBV9 and TRBJ1-2, with D unresolved. This CDR3 has 16 amino acids. V lost 4 bases to trimming and J lost 4 bases, with 20 bases between them. Germline CDR1 reads SGDLS; CDR2 reads YYNGEE.

J is TRBJ2-7 and V is TRBV19; TRBD1 agrees at 8 bases. Trimming cost V 6 bases and J 2 bases; bases outside gene matches: 9. This CDR3 region has 15 residues. Germline lookup yields CDR1 LNHDA and CDR2 SQIVND (reference sequence). The CDR3 bases are TGTGCCAGTAGCGTCGGGGACAGGTACACCTACGAGCAGTACTTC. Translation gives CASSVGDRYTYEQYF.

This rearrangement joins TRBV10-2 to TRBJ2-7; D could derive from TRBD1 or TRBD2 (6 bases each). CDR1 is WSHSY, CDR2 SAAADI, per germline. The V end was cut by 4 bases, the J end by 7 bases, with 11 bases between. This CDR3 spans 12 amino acids. The CDR3 sequence is CASSVGAGEQYF. As DNA, the CDR3 is TGCGCCAGCAGTGTGGGGGCGGGGGAGCAGTACTTC.

This sequence joins TRBV24-1 and TRBJ1-6; D gene uncertain. V lost 12 bases, J lost 14 bases, and 7 bases lay in between. The CDR3 is 8 amino acids. Germline assignment: CDR1 KGHDR and CDR2 SFDVKD. The CDR3 is CAPLTLHF. CDR3 DNA sequence: TGTGCCCCCCTAACCCTCCACTTT.

This clonotype occurred many times. The chain recombines TRBV2 with TRBJ2-3; D gene ambiguous. Trimming shortened V by 7 bases and J by 2 bases, and 16 bases separated the two germline ends. The CDR3 loop spans 15 amino acids. Germline CDR1 is SNHLY and CDR2 is FYNNEI. The CDR3 is CASTPPGDPTDTQYF. CDR3 nucleotide sequence: TGTGCCAGCACTCCGCCGGGCGACCCCACAGATACGCAGTATTTT. Using reference TRBV2 and TRBJ2-3 for the parts outside the CDR3, the full variable domain is EPEVTQTPSHQVTQMGQEVILRCVPISNHLYFYWYRQILGQKVEFLVSFYNNEISEKSEIFDDQFSVERPDGSNFTLKIRSTKLEDSAMYFCASTPPGDPTDTQYFGPGTRLTVL.

In this sample, this clonotype turned up a few times. This chain uses TRBV6-1 with TRBJ1-2; D is unresolved. CDR1 and CDR2 (germline): MNHNS, SASEGT. The CDR3 length is 15 residues. The V end was cut by 8 bases, the J end by 1 base, with 17 bases between. This CDR3 reads CASREKGAINYGYTF. CDR3 sequence (DNA): TGTGCCAGCCGGGAGAAAGGAGCCATTAACTATGGCTACACCTTC.

The chain recombines TRBV19 with TRBJ2-1; D might be TRBD1 or TRBD2, each matching 5 bases. CDR1 is LNHDA and CDR2 is SQIVND in the germline V gene (reference sequence). V was cut by 5 bases and J by 6 bases, with 14 bases left in between. The CDR3 runs to 14 residues. The CDR3 nucleotides read TGTGCCAGTAGTCCACCCGGGACCCTCAATGAGCAGTTCTTC. Translation gives CASSPPGTLNEQFF.

This clonotype appeared once. An end of the junction does not agree with germline; a read error may underlie this. The V and J genes are TRBV27 and TRBJ2-7, with 9 bases identical to TRBD1. The CDR3 sequence is 14 residues long. CDR1 and CDR2 from the germline V gene are MNHEY and SMNVEV (reference sequence). Here the CDR3 reads CASSLQGANYELYF. CDR3 DNA sequence: TGTGCCAGCAGTCTACAGGGGGCCAACTACGAGCTGTACTTC.

On this clonotype: A read error is possible here, since a much larger clone lies one base away. V and J are TRBV4-3 and TRBJ1-1; D unresolved. V was shortened by 4 bases and J by 1 base, with 4 bases between the two germline ends. The CDR3 sequence is 12 residues long. CDR1 is LGHNA and CDR2 is YSLEER in the germline V gene. CDR3 nucleotides: TGCGCCAGCAGCCGAAGGAACACTGAAGCTTTCTTT. It specifies CASSRRNTEAFF.

V usage is TRBV25-1 and J usage is TRBJ2-7; D is unclear. V dropped 1 base and J dropped 8 bases, with 15 bases sitting between them. The CDR3 is 14 amino acids. The germline gives CDR1 MGHDK, CDR2 SYGVNS. The CDR3 spells CASSESRTGTKQYF. CDR3 bases: TGTGCCAGCAGTGAATCTAGGACGGGTACGAAGCAGTACTTC.

V is TRBV4-2 and J is TRBJ2-3; 7 positions agree with TRBD1. Germline V CDR1 and CDR2: LGHNA, YNFKEQ. The CDR3 extends over 14 amino acids. The V gene end was trimmed by 5 bases and the J gene end by 2 bases; junction bases not matched to a gene: 4. The CDR3 is CASSVGQDTDTQYF. The CDR3 bases are TGTGCCAGCAGCGTCGGACAGGACACAGATACGCAGTATTTT.

This clonotype turned up a few times. V gene TRBV7-9 combines with J gene TRBJ2-7; D uncertain. Germline lookup yields CDR1 SEHNR and CDR2 FQNEAQ (reference sequence). The CDR3 totals 11 residues. The V gene lost 1 base and the J gene lost 6 bases, with 4 bases spanning the gap. The CDR3 DNA sequence: TGTGCCAGCAGCTTAGAAAGCGAGCAGTACTTC. Translation: CASSLESEQYF.

This chain joins TRBV19 and TRBJ1-1; TRBD1 aligns across 7 bases. The V segment lost 3 bases and the J segment 5 bases; nucleotides outside the gene matches: 9. The CDR3 length is 15 residues. The V gene's germline CDR1 is LNHDA and CDR2 SQIVND (reference sequence). The CDR3: CASSIQGGYRTEAFF. Written as DNA, the CDR3 is TGTGCCAGTAGTATTCAGGGGGGATATAGGACTGAAGCTTTCTTT. Combining the CDR3 with reference TRBV19 and TRBJ1-1 gives the whole variable domain DGGITQSPKYLFRKEGQNVTLSCEQNLNHDAMYWYRQDPGQGLRLIYYSQIVNDFQKGDIAEGYSVSREKKESFPLTVTSAQKNPTAFYLCASSIQGGYRTEAFFGQGTRLTVV.

The sample holds one count of this clonotype. The rearrangement joins TRBV2 to TRBJ2-7; maybe TRBD1 (7 bases). The germline CDR1 and CDR2 sequences are SNHLY and FYNNEI. The CDR3 totals 15 residues. V gave up 3 bases and J gave up 3 bases, with 15 bases separating them. CDR3 DNA sequence: TGTGCCAGCAGTGAGCAGGGGGGACGGAACTACGAGCAGTACTTC. It codes for CASSEQGGRNYEQYF.